This entry lists 21 T cell receptor beta chains sequenced from one sample in a study of T cells in women clearing cervical HPV infection. Only in-frame clones appear in the TCRdb table, and some are missing; sequencing was by immunoSEQ multiplex PCR. The table lists some 50,000 clones. Sequencing used blood buffy coat. The receptor set was obtained from a woman between 18 and 70 years old with a cervical HPV16 infection that either progressed to CIN3+ or cleared (not recorded which).

As to this clone: Sequencing ends 3 residues short of the CDR3 end; the germline J gene provides the rest. The V gene is TRBV7-2, the J gene TRBJ2-4, with 7 bases matching TRBD1. Germline CDR1 is SGHTA and CDR2 is FQGNSA. The CDR3 sequence is 14 residues long. The CDR3 region is CASSLTGSYYGQYF. The CDR3 bases that were read are TGTGCCAGCAGCTTGACAGGGTCATACTATGGT.

On this clone itself: Read coverage stops 3 residues before the CDR3 terminus; the germline J gene supplies the remainder. The genes are TRBV5-5 and TRBJ1-1, with 7 bases that match TRBD1. The V and J ends lost 4 bases and 5 bases, in that order; junction bases with no gene match: 2. The CDR3 sequence is 12 residues long. Germline CDR1 SGHKS, CDR2 YYEKEE (reference sequence). CDR3 in amino acids: CASSPQGTEAFF. The sequenced part of the CDR3 DNA is TGTGCCAGCAGCCCACAGGGGACTGAA.

With regard to this clone: Read coverage stops 3 residues before the CDR3 terminus; the germline J gene supplies the remainder. This chain links TRBV7-2 with TRBJ2-7; D may be TRBD2 (5 bases). This CDR3 spans 14 amino acids. With 1 base removed from V and 4 bases from J, the gap between germline ends came to 11 bases. Germline V gene data show CDR1 as SGHTA and CDR2 as FQGNSA. The CDR3 DNA, read in part, is TGTGCCAGCAGCTTAGGGCTAGCCGTATACGAG. Its translation: CASSLGLAVYE. The whole CDR3 protein is CASSLGLAVYEQYF.

Note on this clone: Coverage ceases 3 residues before the CDR3 finishes, and the germline J gene fills in the end. The rearrangement links TRBV7-2 to TRBJ2-7; D remains unclear. The CDR3 has 14 residues. CDR1 and CDR2 (germline): SGHTA, FQGNSA. V was cut by 0 bases and J by 3 bases, with 9 bases left in between. Here the CDR3 reads CASSLAPRLYEQYF. CDR3 bases read: TGTGCCAGCAGCTTAGCGCCCAGGCTCTACGAG.

On this clone: Sequencing ends 3 residues short of the CDR3 end; the germline J gene provides the rest. The V gene is TRBV9, the J gene TRBJ2-7, with 9 bases identical to TRBD2. V lost 1 base to trimming and J lost 2 bases; unmatched junction nucleotides: 4. The CDR3 contains 15 residues. Germline V CDR1 and CDR2: SGDLS, YYNGEE. This CDR3 is CASSVTAGGPYEQYF. The part of the CDR3 DNA that was read is TGTGCCAGCAGCGTAACGGCGGGGGGGCCCTACGAG.

Concerning this clone itself: The DNA ends 3 residues before the CDR3 does, and the rest of the CDR3 is filled in from the germline J gene. V is TRBV11-2 and J is TRBJ2-2; tentatively, D is TRBD1 (6 bases). Germline V gene lookup returns CDR1 SGHAT and CDR2 FQNNGV. The CDR3 length is 15 residues. The CDR3 region is CASSFSQGMREKLFF. CDR3 DNA, as far as it was read: TGTGCCAGCAGCTTTTCGCAGGGGATGAGGGAAAAG. The whole variable domain, remainder taken from reference TRBV11-2 and TRBJ2-2, is EAGVAQSPRYKIIEKRQSVAFWCNPISGHATLYWYQQILGQGPKLLIQFQNNGVVDDSQLPKDRFSAERLKGVDSTLKIQPAKLEDSAVYLCASSFSQGMREKLFFGEGSRLTVL.

Concerning this clone: The CDR3 is cut off 3 residues early in the read; its end comes from the germline J gene. The chain employs TRBV30 and TRBJ1-1; the D gene is possibly TRBD1 (6 bases). The CDR3 is 15 residues long. The germline V gene encodes CDR1 GTSNPN and CDR2 SVGIG (reference sequence). V dropped 3 bases and J dropped 1 base, with 15 bases sitting between them. CDR3 DNA, as far as it was read: TGTGCCTGGAGAAAAAACGACAGGAAGAACACTGAA. Its translation: CAWRKNDRKNTE. In full, the CDR3 reads CAWRKNDRKNTEAFF.

With respect to this clone: The read stops 3 residues short of the end of the CDR3; the missing end is completed from the germline J gene. This chain uses TRBV7-3 with TRBJ2-2, with D unresolved. Germline lookup yields CDR1 SGHTA and CDR2 FQGTGA. This CDR3 comprises 16 residues. CDR3 region: CASSAGSGTGHSPLFF. The part of the CDR3 DNA that was read is TGTGCCAGCAGCGCTGGATCTGGAACTGGGCATTCACCG.

Comment on this clone: The read is 3 residues too short to cover the CDR3 end, so that end is filled in from the germline J gene. This rearrangement joins TRBV20-1 to TRBJ1-1; D is unclear. Trimming removed 0 bases at V and 0 bases at J, with 8 bases between. Per germline, CDR1 DFQATT and CDR2 SNEGSKA (reference sequence). The CDR3 spans 14 residues. Here the CDR3 reads CSAREPSMNTEAFF. The CDR3 DNA, read in part, is TGCAGTGCTAGAGAGCCCAGTATGAACACTGAA.

Turning to this clone: The read finishes 3 residues shy of the CDR3 end, and the germline J gene is used to complete it. The chain recombines TRBV2 with TRBJ1-2; 7 bases match TRBD1. CDR1 and CDR2 (germline): SNHLY, FYNNEI. The CDR3 consists of 14 residues. The covered CDR3 bases are TGTGCCAGCAGAGGGGACAGCCTGAGGGAGGGC. Translated: CASRGDSLREG. The CDR3 in full is CASRGDSLREGYTF.

In the case of this clone: The DNA ends 3 residues before the CDR3 does, and the rest of the CDR3 is filled in from the germline J gene. The chain joins TRBV6-2 or TRBV6-3 to TRBJ2-2, with 9 bases aligning to TRBD1. The CDR3 contains 14 residues. Looked up from germline, CDR1 is MNHEY and CDR2 is SVGEGT. Trimming cost V 9 bases and J 5 bases; bases outside gene matches: 7. The CDR3 loop is CASWTGAKTGELFF. The CDR3 bases that were read are TGTGCCAGTTGGACAGGGGCTAAAACCGGGGAG.

Details on this clone: The CDR3 end is not reached by the read, which stops 3 residues before it; the germline J gene fills it in. The chain recombines TRBV28 with TRBJ1-4; TRBD1 agrees at 11 bases. Germline assignment: CDR1 MDHEN and CDR2 SYDVKM. With V trimmed by 2 bases and J by 2 bases, 1 base remained unmatched. CDR3 length: 16 residues. The sequenced part of the CDR3 DNA is TGTGCCAGCAGTTTAGGACAGGGGGCGACTAATGAAAAA. Its translation is CASSLGQGATNEK. The whole CDR3 sequence is CASSLGQGATNEKLFF.

For this clone: From the germline J gene comes the end of the CDR3, since the read stops 3 residues before it. The rearrangement links TRBV20-1 to TRBJ2-7; D is ambiguous. CDR1 is DFQATT, CDR2 SNEGSKA, per germline (reference sequence). V was shortened by 1 base and J by 5 bases, with 12 bases between the two germline ends. The CDR3 sequence is 13 residues long. The sequenced CDR3 bases are TGCAGTGCTAGAGTCTCCGGCCGGGACGAG. Translation: CSARVSGRDE. In full, the CDR3 is CSARVSGRDEQYF.

Comment on this clone: The CDR3 extends 3 residues past the end of the read, so its final part is completed from the germline J gene. The chain uses TRBV7-3 and TRBJ2-2; D may be TRBD2 (5 bases). V was pared by 2 bases and J by 6 bases, with 7 bases between. The length of the CDR3 is 13 residues. The V gene's germline CDR1 is SGHTA and CDR2 FQGTGA. The CDR3 reads CASSLRGPGELFF. CDR3 bases read: TGTGCCAGCAGCTTACGAGGGCCCGGGGAG.

On this clone itself: The missing CDR3 end, 3 residues past where the read stops, is filled in from the germline J gene. The chain links TRBV20-1 to TRBJ2-3, with D possibly being TRBD1 (6 bases). V gave up 6 bases and J gave up 1 base, with 20 bases separating them. There are 16 residues in the CDR3. The germline gives CDR1 DFQATT, CDR2 SNEGSKA (reference sequence). CDR3 bases read: TGCAGTGCCACGGACAGCCGGGACCCCCGCACAGATACG. Translated: CSATDSRDPRTDT. Given in full, the CDR3 is CSATDSRDPRTDTQYF.

Partial CDR3 DNA: TGTGCCAGCAGCTTATCGCTAGCGGCTAACTACGAG. Protein product: CASSLSLAANYE. The complete CDR3 reads CASSLSLAANYEQYF. This rearrangement joins TRBV7-2 to TRBJ2-7; TRBD2 aligns across 7 bases. The read terminates 3 residues ahead of where the CDR3 ends, so the germline J gene completes it. CDR1 and CDR2 (germline): SGHTA, FQGNSA. J lost 3 bases, V lost 2 bases, and 7 bases had no gene match. The CDR3 sequence is 15 residues long.

Concerning this clone: Coverage ceases 3 residues before the CDR3 finishes, and the germline J gene fills in the end. V is TRBV7-9 and J is TRBJ1-6; D unclear. Trimming pared 1 base from V and 11 bases from J, leaving 9 bases between. CDR3 size: 13 residues. The germline V gene has CDR1 SEHNR and CDR2 FQNEAQ (reference sequence). The CDR3 is CASSLERFAPLHF. The part of the CDR3 DNA that was read is TGTGCCAGCAGCTTAGAGCGTTTTGCACCC.

With respect to this clone: Sequencing ends 3 residues short of the CDR3 end; the germline J gene provides the rest. The chain recombines TRBV5-5 with TRBJ2-1, with TRBD1 as a possible D gene (5 bases). The V end lost 0 bases, the J end lost 8 bases, and 9 bases lay between the germline ends. Germline CDR1 SGHKS, CDR2 YYEKEE (reference sequence). The CDR3 spans 13 residues. CDR3 in amino acids: CASSLVGVHEQFF. The sequenced CDR3 bases are TGTGCCAGCAGCTTGGTAGGGGTCCATGAG.

To note about this clone: The CDR3 end lies 3 residues beyond the end of the read and is filled in from the germline J gene. The chain recombines TRBV5-1 with TRBJ2-1, with a weak D call TRBD2 (6 bases). The germline V and J ends were trimmed by 0 bases and 2 bases, with 6 bases remaining between them. The length of the CDR3 is 14 residues. The germline CDR1 and CDR2 sequences are SGHRS and YFSETQ. CDR3 bases read: TGCGCCAGCAGCTTGGGCGGGGCCTACAATGAG. This translates into CASSLGGAYNE. The whole CDR3 is CASSLGGAYNEQFF.

Comments on this clone: The read terminates 3 residues before the CDR3 end, so the remaining end is supplied by the germline J gene. This sequence joins TRBV6-1 and TRBJ2-7, with D possibly matching TRBD1 (5 bases). Trimming took off 2 bases at V and 1 base at J, with 12 bases between the two ends. The CDR3 runs 15 residues. Germline V lookup: CDR1 MNHNS, CDR2 SASEGT. The CDR3 DNA, read in part, is TGTGCCAGCAGTGAATCGACAGACTTTTCCTACGAG. Its translation is CASSESTDFSYE. The complete CDR3 reads CASSESTDFSYEQYF.

The CDR3 here is CASGTGAPKLFF. CDR3 DNA, as far as it was read: TGTGCCAGCGGGACAGGGGCCCCCAAA. The J gene is TRBJ1-4, the V gene TRBV2; 10 bases match TRBD1. From the germline J gene comes the end of the CDR3, since the read stops 3 residues before it. The CDR3 is 12 amino acids. Looked up from germline, CDR1 is SNHLY and CDR2 is FYNNEI. The variable domain in full, with the rest retrieved from reference TRBV2 and TRBJ1-4, is EPEVTQTPSHQVTQMGQEVILRCVPISNHLYFYWYRQILGQKVEFLVSFYNNEISEKSEIFDDQFSVERPDGSNFTLKIRSTKLEDSAMYFCASGTGAPKLFFGSGTQLSVL.